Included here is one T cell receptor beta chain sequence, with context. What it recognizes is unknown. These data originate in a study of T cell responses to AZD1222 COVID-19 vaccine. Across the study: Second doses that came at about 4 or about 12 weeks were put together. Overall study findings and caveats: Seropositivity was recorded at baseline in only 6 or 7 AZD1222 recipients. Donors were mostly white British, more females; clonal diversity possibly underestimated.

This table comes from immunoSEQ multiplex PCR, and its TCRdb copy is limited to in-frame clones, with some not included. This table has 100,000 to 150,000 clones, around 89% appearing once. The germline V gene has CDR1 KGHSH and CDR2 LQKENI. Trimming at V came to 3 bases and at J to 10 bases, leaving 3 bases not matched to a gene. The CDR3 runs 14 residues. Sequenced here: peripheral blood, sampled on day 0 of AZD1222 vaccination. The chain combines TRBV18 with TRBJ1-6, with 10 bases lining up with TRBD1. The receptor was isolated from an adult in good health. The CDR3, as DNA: TGTGCCAGCTCACCCGGACAGGGGGGCTCACCCCTCCACTTT. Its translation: CASSPGQGGSPLHF.